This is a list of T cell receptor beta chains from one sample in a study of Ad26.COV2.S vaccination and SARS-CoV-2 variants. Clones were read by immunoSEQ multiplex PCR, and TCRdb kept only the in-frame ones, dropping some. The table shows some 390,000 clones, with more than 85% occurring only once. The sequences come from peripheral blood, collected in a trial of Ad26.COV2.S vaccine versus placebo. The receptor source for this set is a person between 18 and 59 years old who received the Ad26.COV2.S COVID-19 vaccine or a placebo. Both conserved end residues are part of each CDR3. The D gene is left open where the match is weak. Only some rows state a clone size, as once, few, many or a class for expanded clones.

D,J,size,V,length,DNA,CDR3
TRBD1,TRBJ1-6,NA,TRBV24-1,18,TGTGCCACCAAGGGCGGGACAGGGGGCGCATTAGGTAATTCACCCCTCCACTTT,CATKGGTGGALGNSPLHF
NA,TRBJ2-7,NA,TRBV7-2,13,TGTGCCAGCAGCTACACAGGGACCTACGAGCAGTACTTC,CASSYTGTYEQYF
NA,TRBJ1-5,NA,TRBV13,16,TGTGCCAGCAGCGCCCGTATGACAGGACGCAATCAGCCCCAGCATTTT,CASSARMTGRNQPQHF
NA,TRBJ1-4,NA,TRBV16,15,TGTGCCAGCAGCCAATCAAGGGAGGGAGGTGAAAAACTGTTTTTT,CASSQSREGGEKLFF
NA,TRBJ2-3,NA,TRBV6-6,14,TGTGCCAGCAGCCGGGAGTTGCTCACAGATACGCAGTATTTT,CASSRELLTDTQYF
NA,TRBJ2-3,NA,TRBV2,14,TGTGCCAGCAGTCTCCAACTAGTCCCAGATACGCAGTATTTT,CASSLQLVPDTQYF
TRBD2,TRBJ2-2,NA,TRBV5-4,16,TGTGCCAGCAGCTTGAGTAGCGGGGCGAACACCGGGGAGCTGTTTTTT,CASSLSSGANTGELFF
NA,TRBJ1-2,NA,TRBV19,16,TGTGCCAGTAGTATAATTCTGGAAAGAGCTAACTATGGCTACACCTTC,CASSIILERANYGYTF
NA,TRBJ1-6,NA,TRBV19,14,TGTGCCAGTAGCGAGCGGGGTAACAATTCACCCCTCCACTTT,CASSERGNNSPLHF
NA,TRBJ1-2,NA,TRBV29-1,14,TGCAGCGTTACAGAGAGGGGGAGGTTGGCTGGCTACACCTTC,CSVTERGRLAGYTF
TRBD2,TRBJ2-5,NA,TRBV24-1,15,TGTGCCACCAGTGATAAGACGGGAGGCCAAGAGACCCAGTACTTC,CATSDKTGGQETQYF
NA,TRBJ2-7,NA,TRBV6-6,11,TGTGCCAGCAGTCAGGGCCCCGAGCAGTACTTC,CASSQGPEQYF
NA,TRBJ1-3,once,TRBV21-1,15,TGTGCCAGGGTCTGGCGGGACAGCTCTGGAAACACCATATATTTT,CARVWRDSSGNTIYF
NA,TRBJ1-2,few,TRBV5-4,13,TGTGCCAGCAGCCACCTACCGGGGGTCGGCTACACCTTC,CASSHLPGVGYTF
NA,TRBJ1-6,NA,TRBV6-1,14,TGTGCCAGCAGAGAAGGGGGAGAAAGTTCACCCCTCCACTTT,CASREGGESSPLHF
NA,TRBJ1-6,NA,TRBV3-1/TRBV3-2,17,TGTGCCAGCAGCCAAGATTGGGCGACAGGCCCTAATTCACCCCTCCACTTT,CASSQDWATGPNSPLHF
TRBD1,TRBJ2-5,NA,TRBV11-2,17,TGTGCCAGCAGCTCAGAAGCCCAGACAGGGGCCCAAGAGACCCAGTACTTC,CASSSEAQTGAQETQYF
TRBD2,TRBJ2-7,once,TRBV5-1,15,TGCGCCAGCAGCTTGGATCCAGCGGGGTCCTACGAGCAGTACTTC,CASSLDPAGSYEQYF
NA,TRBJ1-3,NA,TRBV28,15,TGTGCCAGCAGTTTCTCCCCGGAAGTTGGAAACACCATATATTTT,CASSFSPEVGNTIYF
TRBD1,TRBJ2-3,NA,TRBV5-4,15,TGTGCCAGCAGCCGGAAGGGACAGGGGACAGATACGCAGTATTTT,CASSRKGQGTDTQYF
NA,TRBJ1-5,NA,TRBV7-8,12,TGTGCCAGCAGCCTTGATTTGCGGCCCCAGCATTTT,CASSLDLRPQHF
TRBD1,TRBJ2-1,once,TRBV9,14,TGTGCCAGCAGCGGCCTGACAGGGGACAACGAGCAGTTCTTC,CASSGLTGDNEQFF
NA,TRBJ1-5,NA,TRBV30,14,TGTGCCTGGAGCCCGTTCCAGGGTCATCAGCCCCAGCATTTT,CAWSPFQGHQPQHF
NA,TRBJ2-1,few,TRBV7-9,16,TGTGCCAGCAGCCTTTTCCCCCGGGGGCCCTACAATGAGCAGTTCTTC,CASSLFPRGPYNEQFF
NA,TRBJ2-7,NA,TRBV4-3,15,TGCGCCAGCAGCCATTATACCGGGACCGGCTACGAGCAGTACTTC,CASSHYTGTGYEQYF